The 5 T cell receptor beta chains below were found in one sample sequenced in a study of early T cells in non-severe SARS-CoV-2 infection. TCRdb used MiXCR to reprocess the 5' RACE reads, holding one entry per CDR3 protein. This repertoire shows about 69,000 distinct CDR3 sequences, under 9.5% found once; its top ten account for 5.9%. The sample taken for sequencing was whole blood. These receptors originate from an adult who was a healthcare worker with PCR-confirmed SARS-CoV-2 infection or an uninfected control (not recorded which).

The chain links TRBV6-1 to TRBJ1-1; the match to TRBD1 covers 8 bases. The CDR3 sequence is 14 residues long. Germline CDR1 is MNHNS and CDR2 is SASEGT. With V trimmed by 6 bases and J by 5 bases, 8 bases remained unmatched. CDR3 nucleotide sequence: TGTGCCAGCAGCCCGGACAGGGTATGGACTGAAGCTTTCTTT. Encoded protein: CASSPDRVWTEAFF.

In this sample, this clonotype turned up many times. The V and J genes are TRBV6-5 and TRBJ2-7; possibly TRBD1 for D (6 bases). V shed 1 base and J shed 2 bases, with 12 bases lying between them. Germline assignment: CDR1 MNHEY and CDR2 SVGAGI. This CDR3 has 15 amino acids. CDR3: CASSYLTGATYEQYF. The CDR3 bases are TGTGCCAGCAGTTACTTGACAGGAGCCACCTACGAGCAGTACTTC.

The V call is TRBV21-1, the J call TRBJ2-4; the table's D call of TRBD1 was not tested on the DNA. TRBV21-1 corresponds to a pseudogene. This CDR3 contains 17 residues. The CDR3 DNA follows: TGTGCCAGCAGCAACAGACAGGGCGGGGGATATAAAAACATTCAGTACTTC. This translates into CASSNRQGGGYKNIQYF.

This clonotype occurred a few times. The chain links TRBV7-2 to TRBJ2-6, with no clear D. The CDR3 is 16 residues long. Trimming pared 5 bases from V and 1 base from J, leaving 12 bases between. Germline V gene data show CDR1 as SGHTA and CDR2 as FQGNSA. The CDR3 bases are TGTGCCAGCAGCATTTTTCCTATGTCTGGGGCCAACGTCCTGACTTTC. This encodes CASSIFPMSGANVLTF.

This clonotype was picked up a small number of times. The chain combines TRBV25-1 with TRBJ2-7; TRBD1 aligns across 12 bases. Germline CDR1 reads MGHDK; CDR2 reads SYGVNS. The CDR3 runs to 14 residues. V gave up 6 bases and J gave up 0 bases; unmatched junction bases: 0. This CDR3 reads CASRGQGASYEQYF. The CDR3 nucleotides are TGTGCCAGCAGGGGACAGGGGGCCTCCTACGAGCAGTACTTC.